This T cell receptor beta chain appears in the sequencing data of a study of cytomegalovirus exposure and HLA in healthy donors. V was pared by 3 bases and J by 3 bases, with 15 bases between. The CDR3 is 16 amino acids. Germline V gene sequence: CDR1 SGDLS, CDR2 YYNGEE. Method: immunoSEQ multiplex PCR; TCRdb's copy keeps in-frame clones and lacks some. The sample holds a few hundred thousand clones, approximately 83% seen once. The chain has TRBV9 and TRBJ1-4; D is possibly TRBD1 (6 bases). Source material: PBMCs. This TCR was sampled from a woman between 18 and 30 years old in good health and CMV-seronegative. The CDR3 reads CASSEDTGSSNEKLFF. CDR3 coding DNA: TGTGCCAGCAGCGAAGATACAGGGTCGTCTAATGAAAAACTGTTTTTT.